The clone carrying this T cell receptor (beta chain) appeared a single time. Libraries were prepared by immunoSEQ multiplex PCR; TCRdb keeps only in-frame clonotypes and omits some of them. The sample carries about 490,000 clones, 70% to 80% recorded once. The data were taken from a study of shared clonotypes between healthy human individuals. Sequenced input: PBMCs. The clonotype was recovered from a woman aged 40 to 49 in good health. Some clones in this sample may be carry-over from other donors' samples.

The DNA for the CDR3 is TGTGCCAGCTCACCAGGTAACAGCAACAATGAGCAGTTCTTC. Its translation: CASSPGNSNNEQFF. The V call is TRBV18, the J call TRBJ2-1; no definite D call. Germline V CDR1 and CDR2: KGHSH, LQKENI. CDR3 size: 14 residues. V lost 2 bases and J 5 bases, leaving 10 bases between the germline ends. The full variable domain, its missing parts supplied by reference TRBV18 and TRBJ2-1, is NAGVMQNPRHLVRRRGQEARLRCSPMKGHSHVYWYRQLPEEGLKFMVYLQKENIIDESGMPKERFSAEFPKEGPSILRIQQVVRGDSAAYFCASSPGNSNNEQFFGPGTRLTVL.